The clone carrying this TCR beta chain was picked up a small number of times. The record originates from a study of CD4 and CD8 cells across lung adenocarcinoma regions. The patients had localized lung adenocarcinoma, a non-small cell subtype. The length of the CDR3 is 15 residues. Per the germline V gene, CDR1 is SEHNR and CDR2 is FQNEAQ (reference sequence). Trimming removed 4 bases from V and 3 bases from J; junction bases left unmatched: 2. TCRdb recomputed calls from the PCR reads with MiXCR, one row per CDR3 protein. The data show roughly 3,500 distinct CDR3 sequences, with 64% seen just once and around 20% held by the top ten.

This chain connects TRBV7-9 to TRBJ2-1; 11 bases line up with TRBD2. The TCR sequence derives from a male donor with lung adenocarcinoma. The CD4 and CD8 labels of this study may be unreliable. The material sequenced was CD4+ T cells from the margin of a lung tumor. CDR3 residues: CASSSGTSGYNEQFF. The CDR3 DNA is TGTGCCAGCAGCTCCGGGACTAGCGGCTACAATGAGCAGTTCTTC.